Listed below are T cell receptor beta chains from one sample, sequenced in a study of T cells in Graves' hyperthyroidism and ophthalmopathy. In TCRdb, the multiplex PCR reads were re-called with MiXCR into one record per CDR3 protein. The sample has a few hundred thousand distinct CDR3 sequences; around 15% are singletons. Material for sequencing was blood. These receptors were taken from a woman aged 30 to 39 with Graves' ophthalmopathy. Both conserved end residues are part of each CDR3. D genes are given only for firm matches. The listing skips clone size in some rows; elsewhere it reads once, few, many or a size class.

J gene	clone size	D gene	V gene	CDR3 DNA	CDR3 protein
TRBJ2-2	few	-	TRBV12-3/TRBV12-4	TGTGCCAGCAGTCCAGGGGAAACCGGGGAGCTGTTTTTT	CASSPGETGELFF
TRBJ2-1	many	TRBD2	TRBV12-3/TRBV12-4	TGTGCCAGCAGCCCAGGGACTAGCGGGAACAATGAGCAGTTCTTC	CASSPGTSGNNEQFF
TRBJ1-3	many	-	TRBV18	TGTGCCAGCTCACCAGGGACTGGAAACACCATATATTTT	CASSPGTGNTIYF
TRBJ1-5	many	TRBD1	TRBV7-8	TGTGCCAGCAGCTCACTACCCGGGACAGGGCGCAATCAGCCCCAGCATTTT	CASSSLPGTGRNQPQHF
TRBJ2-5	many	-	TRBV3-1	TGTGCCAGCAGCCAAGGCCCTAGGGAACAAGAGACCCAGTACTTC	CASSQGPREQETQYF
TRBJ1-4	many	-	TRBV5-1	TGCGCCAGCAGCTTGGCGACAGCCGTGGGTGAAAAACTGTTTTTT	CASSLATAVGEKLFF
TRBJ2-1	-	-	TRBV6-2/TRBV6-3	TGTGCCAGCAGTTTGACGAGAGGGACCTCATCCTACAATGAGCAGTTCTTC	CASSLTRGTSSYNEQFF
TRBJ1-2	many	-	TRBV12-3/TRBV12-4	TGTGCCAGCAGTTTATGGTCAGGGCCGTTCGAGGATGGAGGCTACACCTTC	CASSLWSGPFEDGGYTF
TRBJ2-3	many	TRBD2	TRBV7-2	TGTGCCAGCAGCTTAGTTCCAGCGGGGGGCCCTAGCACAGATACGCAGTATTTT	CASSLVPAGGPSTDTQYF
TRBJ1-2	many	-	TRBV6-1	TGTGCCAGCAGTGAACTAGCTGGGGAGGACTATGGCTACACCTTC	CASSELAGEDYGYTF
TRBJ1-6	many	-	TRBV20-1	TGCAGTGCTAAATCCTCACAGGTTTCTTCACCCCTCCACTTT	CSAKSSQVSSPLHF
TRBJ1-2	many	TRBD1	TRBV5-1	TGCGCCAGCAGCTGGGGGGACAGGGCTGGCTACACCTTC	CASSWGDRAGYTF
TRBJ2-3	many	TRBD1	TRBV28	TGTGCCAGCAGTTTACTCTCTCCTGGGACAGGGATAGATACGCAGTATTTT	CASSLLSPGTGIDTQYF
TRBJ1-1	once	TRBD1	TRBV25-1	TGTGCCAGCCGGGACAGGGAGGGCACTGAAGCTTTCTTT	CASRDREGTEAFF
TRBJ2-2	-	TRBD2	TRBV5-1	TGCGCCAGCAGCTGGCCGGGACTACTAAACCGATCGGGGCTGTTTTTT	CASSWPGLLNRSGLFF
TRBJ1-1	many	TRBD1	TRBV27	TGTGCCAGCAGTCCCCAATTTACGGGACAGGGTAGGAACACTGAAGCTTTCTTT	CASSPQFTGQGRNTEAFF
TRBJ2-6	many	-	TRBV12-3/TRBV12-4	TGTGCCAGCACAGGGCTTGGGGCCAACGTCCTGACTTTC	CASTGLGANVLTF
TRBJ2-7	-	TRBD2	TRBV27	TGTGCCAGCAGTTTATTAGCGGGGGCCCGCCGGGAGCAGTACTTC	CASSLLAGARREQYF
TRBJ2-1	many	TRBD2	TRBV20-1	TGCAGTGCCAAGCTAGGCCACGGGGGGAACAATGAGCAGTTCTTC	CSAKLGHGGNNEQFF
TRBJ2-2	many	TRBD1	TRBV20-1	TGCAGTGCTCTACAGGGGGCTATCGGGTCCGGGGAGCTGTTTTTT	CSALQGAIGSGELFF
TRBJ1-2	-	TRBD1	TRBV27	TGTGCCAGCAGTTTGACAGGGCCCTCTGGCTACACCTTC	CASSLTGPSGYTF
TRBJ2-1	few	-	TRBV18	TGTGCCAGCTCACCGACCAGATCCTACAATGAGCAGTTCTTC	CASSPTRSYNEQFF
TRBJ2-3	many	TRBD2	TRBV13	TGTGCCAGCAGCAACGGGGGGATCGCAGATACGCAGTATTTT	CASSNGGIADTQYF
TRBJ1-5	many	-	TRBV3-1	TGTGCCAGCAGCGAAGAGGGATTTCAGCCCCAGCATTTT	CASSEEGFQPQHF
TRBJ1-2	many	TRBD1	TRBV10-3	TGTGCCATCAGTGCCACCCGGGACAGCGACTATGGCTACACCTTC	CAISATRDSDYGYTF
TRBJ2-6	many	TRBD2	TRBV6-2/TRBV6-3	TGTGCCGCGGGGGGGGGCCTCTCCTCTGGGGCCAACGTCCTGACTTTC	CAAGGGLSSGANVLTF
TRBJ2-3	few	-	TRBV20-1	TGCAGTGCCAGGGGGGTGGGGTATACGCAGTATTTT	CSARGVGYTQYF
TRBJ1-4	many	-	TRBV18	TGTGCCAGCTCAGTCCGGACCAATAATGAAAAACTGTTTTTT	CASSVRTNNEKLFF
TRBJ2-3	many	-	TRBV30	TGTGCCTGGAGTGCGGGACCGCGAACGCAGTATTTT	CAWSAGPRTQYF
TRBJ2-5	many	-	TRBV3-1	TGTGCCAGCAGCCAAAGGCACACGAACCCGGACTTC	CASSQRHTNPDF
TRBJ2-2	many	TRBD1	TRBV24-1	TGTGCCACCAGTGACCCAGAGGGGACAGGTTTATCCGGGGAGCTGTTTTTT	CATSDPEGTGLSGELFF
TRBJ2-3	few	-	TRBV9	TGTGCCAGCAGCCCCCAGAACTCAGATACGCAGTATTTT	CASSPQNSDTQYF
TRBJ2-3	-	TRBD2	TRBV5-1	TGCGCCAGCAGGGGACTAGCGGACGAGCTCAACACAGATACGCAGTATTTT	CASRGLADELNTDTQYF
TRBJ2-3	many	-	TRBV2	TGTGCCAGCAGTGCTCCAGGTGGCACAGATACGCAGTATTTT	CASSAPGGTDTQYF
TRBJ1-2	many	-	TRBV6-1	TGTGCCAGCACAAAGGGGGGGAACAACTATGGCTACACCTTC	CASTKGGNNYGYTF
TRBJ2-5	-	TRBD2	TRBV29-1	TGCAGCGTTGAAGTAATTTTTGGTCTGGCTAGCGGGGTTCTTAGGACCCAGTACTTC	CSVEVIFGLASGVLRTQYF
TRBJ1-1	-	-	TRBV10-3	TGTGCCATCAGGGAAGCGAACACTGAAGCTTTCTTT	CAIREANTEAFF
TRBJ1-6	few	TRBD1	TRBV15	TGTGCCACCAGCCTCCCCGGGACAGGGAATTCACCCCTCCACTTT	CATSLPGTGNSPLHF
TRBJ1-3	few	TRBD1	TRBV2	TGTGCCAGCATGGGGGAAGACAGGGGACGTGGAAACACCATATATTTT	CASMGEDRGRGNTIYF
TRBJ2-3	many	-	TRBV3-1	TGTGCCAGCAGCCAAGGGGGGGCAAACACAGATACGCAGTATTTT	CASSQGGANTDTQYF
TRBJ1-2	few	-	TRBV12-3/TRBV12-4	TGTGCCAGCAGTTTTGGACCTTCAGGGTATGGCTACACCTTC	CASSFGPSGYGYTF
TRBJ1-2	-	-	TRBV7-9	TGTGCCAGCAGCTTACTTGCCCAGGGGAGCGGCTACACCTTC	CASSLLAQGSGYTF
TRBJ2-2	-	-	TRBV20-1	TGCAGTGCTAGAGACCAGAACACCGGGGAGCTGTTTTTT	CSARDQNTGELFF
TRBJ2-3	many	TRBD2	TRBV20-1	TGCAGTGCTAGAGATAGGTACCTAGCGGGGATGACAGATACGCAGTATTTT	CSARDRYLAGMTDTQYF
TRBJ1-4	many	-	TRBV5-1	TGCGCCAGCAGCGAGGACATAAGGGCTGAAAAACTGTTTTTT	CASSEDIRAEKLFF
TRBJ1-2	many	-	TRBV24-1	TGTGCCACCAGTGATTCACGGACTTCAGCTAACTATGGCTACACCTTC	CATSDSRTSANYGYTF
TRBJ1-3	few	-	TRBV4-1	TGCGCCAGCAGCCAAGATGTGGGCGGAAACTCTGGAAACACCATATATTTT	CASSQDVGGNSGNTIYF
TRBJ2-7	few	TRBD1	TRBV18	TGTGCCAGCTCACCGGACAGGGGCCACGAGCAGTACTTC	CASSPDRGHEQYF